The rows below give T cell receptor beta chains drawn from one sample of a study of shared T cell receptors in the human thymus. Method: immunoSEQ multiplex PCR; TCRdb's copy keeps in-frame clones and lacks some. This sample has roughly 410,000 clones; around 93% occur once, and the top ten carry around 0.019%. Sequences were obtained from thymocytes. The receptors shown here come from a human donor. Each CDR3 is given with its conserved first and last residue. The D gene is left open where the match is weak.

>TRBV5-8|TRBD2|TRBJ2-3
TGTGCCAGCAGCGAGAGCGGGAACAACACAGATACGCAGTATTTT
CASSESGNNTDTQYF
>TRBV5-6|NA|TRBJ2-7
TGTGCCTCCAAGGGGGGCCCGGGTATTTACGAGCAGTACTTC
CASKGGPGIYEQYF
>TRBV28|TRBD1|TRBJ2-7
TGTGCCAGCAGTTCCCCAACGACAGGGAGCCACGAGCAGTACTTC
CASSSPTTGSHEQYF
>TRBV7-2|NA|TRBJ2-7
TGTGCCAGCATCCACTCAGGGGCTTTCCACGAGCAGTACTTC
CASIHSGAFHEQYF
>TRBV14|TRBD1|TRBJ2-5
TGTGCCAGCAGCCAAGGCCGGGACAGGGCAGAGACCCAGTACTTC
CASSQGRDRAETQYF
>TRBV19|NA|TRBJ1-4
TGTGCCAGTAGTCCCCAAAAGGCTCCGGGGAATGAAAAACTGTTTTTT
CASSPQKAPGNEKLFF
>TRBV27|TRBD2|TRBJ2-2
TGTGCCACCGTAGCGGGGAACACCGGGGAGCTGTTTTTT
CATVAGNTGELFF
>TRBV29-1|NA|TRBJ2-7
TGCAGCGTGATGGGGTACGAGCAGTACTTC
CSVMGYEQYF
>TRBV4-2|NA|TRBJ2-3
TGTGCCAGCAGCCAAGTCCTAGCGCCCACAGATACGCAGTATTTT
CASSQVLAPTDTQYF
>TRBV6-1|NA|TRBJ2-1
TGTGCCAGCAGTGCTAAAGAACGGATCATCTACAATGAGCAGTTCTTC
CASSAKERIIYNEQFF